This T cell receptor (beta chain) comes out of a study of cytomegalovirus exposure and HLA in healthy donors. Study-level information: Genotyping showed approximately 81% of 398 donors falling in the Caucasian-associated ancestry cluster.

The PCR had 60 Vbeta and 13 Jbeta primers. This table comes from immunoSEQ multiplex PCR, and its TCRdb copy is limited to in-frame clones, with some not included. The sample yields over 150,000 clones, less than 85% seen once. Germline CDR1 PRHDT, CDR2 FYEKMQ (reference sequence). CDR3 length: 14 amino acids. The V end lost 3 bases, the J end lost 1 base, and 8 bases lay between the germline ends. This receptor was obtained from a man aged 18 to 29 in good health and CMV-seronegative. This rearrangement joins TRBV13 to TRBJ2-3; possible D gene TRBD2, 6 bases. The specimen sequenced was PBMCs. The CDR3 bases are TGTGCCAGCAGCTTCGAGCGGGGCACAGATACGCAGTATTTT. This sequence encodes CASSFERGTDTQYF.